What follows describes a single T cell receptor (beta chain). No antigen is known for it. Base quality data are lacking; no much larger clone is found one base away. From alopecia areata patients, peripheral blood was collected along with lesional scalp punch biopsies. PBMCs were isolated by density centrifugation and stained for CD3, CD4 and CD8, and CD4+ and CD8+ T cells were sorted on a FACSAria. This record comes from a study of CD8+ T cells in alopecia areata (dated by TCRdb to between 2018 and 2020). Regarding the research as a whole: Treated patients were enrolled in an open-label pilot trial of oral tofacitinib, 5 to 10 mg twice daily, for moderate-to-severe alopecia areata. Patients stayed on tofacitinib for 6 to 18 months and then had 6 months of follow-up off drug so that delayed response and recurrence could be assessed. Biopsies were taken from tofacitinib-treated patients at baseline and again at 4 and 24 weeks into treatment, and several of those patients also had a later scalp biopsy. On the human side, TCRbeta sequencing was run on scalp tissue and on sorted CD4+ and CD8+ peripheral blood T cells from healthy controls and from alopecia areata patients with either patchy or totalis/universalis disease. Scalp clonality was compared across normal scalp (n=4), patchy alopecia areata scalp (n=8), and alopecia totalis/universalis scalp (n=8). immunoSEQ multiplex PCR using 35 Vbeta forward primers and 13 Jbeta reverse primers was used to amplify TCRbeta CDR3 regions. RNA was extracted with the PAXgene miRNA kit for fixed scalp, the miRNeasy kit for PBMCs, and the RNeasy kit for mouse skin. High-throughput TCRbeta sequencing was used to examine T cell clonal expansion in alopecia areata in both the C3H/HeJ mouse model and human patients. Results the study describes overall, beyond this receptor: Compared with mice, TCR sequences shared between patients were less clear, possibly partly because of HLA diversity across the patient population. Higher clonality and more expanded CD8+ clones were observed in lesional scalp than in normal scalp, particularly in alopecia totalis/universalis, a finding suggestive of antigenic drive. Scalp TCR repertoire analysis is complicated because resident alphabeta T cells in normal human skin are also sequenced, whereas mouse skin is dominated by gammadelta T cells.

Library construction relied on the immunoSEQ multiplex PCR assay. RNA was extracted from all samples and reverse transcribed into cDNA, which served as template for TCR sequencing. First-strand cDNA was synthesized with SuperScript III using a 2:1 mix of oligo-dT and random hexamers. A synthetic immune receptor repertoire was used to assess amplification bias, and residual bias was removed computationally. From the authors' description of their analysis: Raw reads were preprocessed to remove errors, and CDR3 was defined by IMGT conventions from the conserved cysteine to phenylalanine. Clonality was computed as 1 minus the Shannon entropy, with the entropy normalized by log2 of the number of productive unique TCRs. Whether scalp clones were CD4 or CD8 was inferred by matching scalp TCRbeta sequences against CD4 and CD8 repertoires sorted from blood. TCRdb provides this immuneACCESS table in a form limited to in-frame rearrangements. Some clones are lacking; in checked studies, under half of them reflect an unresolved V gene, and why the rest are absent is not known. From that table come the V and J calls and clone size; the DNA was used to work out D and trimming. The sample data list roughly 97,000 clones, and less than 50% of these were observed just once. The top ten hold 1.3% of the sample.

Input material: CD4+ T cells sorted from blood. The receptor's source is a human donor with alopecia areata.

The DNA sequence follows: TGTGCCATCAGTGACTCTGGCGGGCCCACAGATACGCAGTATTTT. Translated, this is CAISDSGGPTDTQYF. The chain uses TRBV10-3 and TRBJ2-3; TRBD2 is possibly the D segment (5 matching bases). V is cut by 3 bases and J by 2 bases, and the space between the germline ends is 12 bases. Including the terminal cysteine and phenylalanine, the CDR3 comprises 15 residues. The entry retains the CDR3 DNA only, 45 bases that are in frame from base 1. The germline V gene yields ENHRY for CDR1 and SYGVKD for CDR2.